Listed below are T cell receptor beta chains from one sample, sequenced in a study of T-cell memory formation after mild COVID-19. TCRdb processed the 5' RACE reads anew with MiXCR; each CDR3 protein has one entry. The data hold 300,000 to 400,000 distinct CDR3 sequences, with approximately 27% observed a single time. Sequencing used PBMCs or a T cell subset sorted from them (not recorded which). These receptors were obtained from an adult woman who had mild COVID-19 (a few samples of this study predate the infection). Cell type and time point are not known. Both conserved end residues are part of each CDR3. D genes are given only for firm matches. Size is omitted from some rows. Given values are once, few, many or a class for expanded clones.

CDR3 DNA | CDR3 protein | V gene | clone size | J gene | D gene
TGTGCCAGCAGTTACTCCCGGGTCGGGAGGGCAGATACGCAGTATTTT | CASSYSRVGRADTQYF | TRBV6-5 | - | TRBJ2-3 | TRBD2
TGTGCCAGCAGCCCGCCGGGTGGCGGGTTAGGCTACGAGCAGTACTTC | CASSPPGGGLGYEQYF | TRBV12-3/TRBV12-4 | few | TRBJ2-7 | -
TGTGCCAGCAGCCTCGGACCGGGACTAGACTCCTACGAGCAGTACTTC | CASSLGPGLDSYEQYF | TRBV9 | few | TRBJ2-7 | TRBD2
TGTGCCAGCAGTCCCCCATTCCCCCGGGACAACTATGGCTACACCTTC | CASSPPFPRDNYGYTF | TRBV12-3/TRBV12-4 | few | TRBJ1-2 | -
TGTGCCAGCAGTTCCAGTGGACAGCCTGGCTACACCTTC | CASSSSGQPGYTF | TRBV12-3/TRBV12-4 | few | TRBJ1-2 | -
TGTGCCACCAGTGAGGGGGCGGGGCCGAATCAGCCCCAGCATTTT | CATSEGAGPNQPQHF | TRBV24-1 | few | TRBJ1-5 | -
TGCAGTGCTGGAGACTGGGAGCAGTACTTC | CSAGDWEQYF | TRBV20-1 | few | TRBJ2-7 | -
TGTGCCAGCAGTTTAAGGCTAGCAGCAGATACGCAGTATTTT | CASSLRLAADTQYF | TRBV12-3/TRBV12-4 | many | TRBJ2-3 | -
TGTGCCACCAGTGAAATCTTGGCGGGAGTAAAGGAGACCCAGTACTTC | CATSEILAGVKETQYF | TRBV24-1 | - | TRBJ2-5 | TRBD2
TGTGCCAGCAGTTACTCCAGTTTGGATGAGCAGTTCTTC | CASSYSSLDEQFF | TRBV6-5 | - | TRBJ2-1 | -
TGCAGCGTTGTCCCAGGGAACACTGAAGCTTTCTTT | CSVVPGNTEAFF | TRBV29-1 | many | TRBJ1-1 | -
TGTGCCAGCAGCCAAGACGGGAGCTCCTACAATGAGCAGTTCTTC | CASSQDGSSYNEQFF | TRBV3-1 | - | TRBJ2-1 | -
TGTGCCAGCTCACCACGGGAGGGTCCAAACACCATATATTTT | CASSPREGPNTIYF | TRBV18 | - | TRBJ1-3 | -